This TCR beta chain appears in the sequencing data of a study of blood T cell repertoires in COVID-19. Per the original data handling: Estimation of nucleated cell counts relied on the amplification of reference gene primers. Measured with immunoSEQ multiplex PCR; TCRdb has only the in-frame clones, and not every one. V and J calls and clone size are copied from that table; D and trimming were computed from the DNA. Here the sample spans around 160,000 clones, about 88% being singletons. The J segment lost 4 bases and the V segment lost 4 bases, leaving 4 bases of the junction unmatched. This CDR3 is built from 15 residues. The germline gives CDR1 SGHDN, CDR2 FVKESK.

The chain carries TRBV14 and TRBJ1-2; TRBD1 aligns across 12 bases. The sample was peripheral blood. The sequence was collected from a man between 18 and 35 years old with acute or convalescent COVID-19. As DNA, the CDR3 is TGTGCCAGCAGCCTCCCGGGACAGGGGGCCTATGGCTACACCTTC. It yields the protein CASSLPGQGAYGYTF. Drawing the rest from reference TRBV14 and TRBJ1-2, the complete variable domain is EAGVTQFPSHSVIEKGQTVTLRCDPISGHDNLYWYRRVMGKEIKFLLHFVKESKQDESGMPNNRFLAERTGGTYSTLKVQPAELEDSGVYFCASSLPGQGAYGYTFGSGTRLTVV.